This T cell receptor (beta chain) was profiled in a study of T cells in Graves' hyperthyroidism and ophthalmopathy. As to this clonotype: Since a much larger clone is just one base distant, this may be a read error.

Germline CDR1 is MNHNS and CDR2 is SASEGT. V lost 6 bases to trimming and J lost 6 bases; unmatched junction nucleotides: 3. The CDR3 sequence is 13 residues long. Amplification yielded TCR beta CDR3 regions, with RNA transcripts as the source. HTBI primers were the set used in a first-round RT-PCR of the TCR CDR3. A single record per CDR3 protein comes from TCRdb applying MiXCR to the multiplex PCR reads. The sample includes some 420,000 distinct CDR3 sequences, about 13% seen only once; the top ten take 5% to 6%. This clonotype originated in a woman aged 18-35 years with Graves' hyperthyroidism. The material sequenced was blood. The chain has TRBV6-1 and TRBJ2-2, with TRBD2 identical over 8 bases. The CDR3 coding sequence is TGTGCCAGCAGCCACGGGGGGGCCGGGGAGCTGTTTTTT. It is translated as CASSHGGAGELFF.